Below, 18 T cell receptor beta chains from the same sample are listed, as sequenced in a study of cytomegalovirus exposure and HLA in healthy donors. PCR primers comprised 60 Vbeta and 13 Jbeta primers. Method: immunoSEQ multiplex PCR; TCRdb's copy keeps in-frame clones and lacks some. Here the sample spans about 110,000 clones, 79% being singletons. Sequencing was performed on PBMCs. These receptors came from a woman aged 18-29 years in good health and CMV-seropositive.

The chain joins TRBV7-9 to TRBJ2-7; TRBD1 matches at 10 bases. There are 14 residues in the CDR3. The germline V gene encodes CDR1 SEHNR and CDR2 FQNEAQ (reference sequence). Trimming removed 5 bases from V and 2 bases from J; junction bases left unmatched: 3. In DNA, the CDR3 is TGTGCCAGCAGCCCCGGGACAGGGGCCTACGAGCAGTACTTC. Protein sequence: CASSPGTGAYEQYF.

The V gene is TRBV6-6, the J gene TRBJ2-7; D is possibly TRBD2 (7 bases). Germline CDR1 MNHNY, CDR2 SVGAGI (reference sequence). This CDR3 contains 13 residues. V was cut by 2 bases and J by 7 bases, with 12 bases left in between. The CDR3 region is CASSYRGAGEQYF. The CDR3 DNA is TGTGCCAGCAGTTACCGGGGGGCGGGGGAGCAGTACTTC.

This clone was counted a single time. This chain joins TRBV9 and TRBJ1-5, with 9 nucleotides matching TRBD1. Trimming at V came to 4 bases and at J to 3 bases, leaving 5 bases not matched to a gene. This CDR3 is 15 amino acids long. CDR1 is SGDLS, CDR2 YYNGEE, per germline. The CDR3 reads CASSPGTGINQPQHF. For the CDR3, the DNA is TGTGCCAGCAGCCCCGGGACAGGGATCAATCAGCCCCAGCATTTT.

The gene calls are TRBV5-6 and TRBJ2-7; 9 bases are a match to TRBD2. Germline V gene sequence: CDR1 SGHDT, CDR2 YYEEEE. The V gene end was trimmed by 4 bases and the J gene end by 3 bases; junction bases not matched to a gene: 8. This CDR3 has 15 amino acids. CDR3 in amino acids: CASSLTLTSGYEQYF. In nucleotides, the CDR3 is TGTGCCAGCAGCCTTACCTTGACTAGCGGCTACGAGCAGTACTTC.

This chain links TRBV27 with TRBJ1-1; D is possibly TRBD1 (6 bases). This CDR3 comprises 14 residues. The V gene lost 3 bases and the J gene lost 3 bases, with 11 bases spanning the gap. CDR1 and CDR2 from the germline V gene are MNHEY and SMNVEV (reference sequence). Here the CDR3 DNA reads TGTGCCAGCAGTTTGGGACACAGGTACACTGAAGCTTTCTTT. This encodes CASSLGHRYTEAFF.

The chain links TRBV6-5 to TRBJ1-1, with 7 nucleotides matching TRBD1. The junction had 4 bases not matched to a gene; V was cut back by 8 bases and J by 7 bases. CDR3 size: 11 residues. Per the germline V gene, CDR1 is MNHEY and CDR2 is SVGAGI. The CDR3 sequence is CASLQGSEAFF. The CDR3 coding sequence is TGTGCCAGCCTACAGGGGAGTGAAGCTTTCTTT.

This chain joins TRBV7-8 and TRBJ1-2; possible D gene TRBD1, 6 bases. The CDR3 consists of 13 residues. V was pared by 5 bases and J by 2 bases, with 9 bases between. Germline V gene sequence: CDR1 SGHVS, CDR2 FQNEAQ. The CDR3 protein is CASSPDRNYGYTF. The CDR3 DNA follows: TGTGCCAGCAGCCCAGACAGGAACTATGGCTACACCTTC.

V usage is TRBV7-6 and J usage is TRBJ2-7; 9 bases map to TRBD2. J was trimmed by 2 bases and V by 1 base; bases with no gene match: 6. Germline loops: CDR1 SGHVS, CDR2 FNYEAQ. This CDR3 is 16 amino acids long. CDR3 coding DNA: TGTGCCAGCAGCTTAGGGGTACCTAGCGGGGCCTACGAGCAGTACTTC. Translation gives CASSLGVPSGAYEQYF.

This clone was counted only a few times. The rearrangement joins TRBV5-4 to TRBJ2-7; possible D gene TRBD2, 6 bases. Trimming shortened V by 0 bases and J by 7 bases, and 26 bases separated the two germline ends. CDR1 SGHNT and CDR2 YYREEE come from the germline V gene (reference sequence). CDR3 length equals 18 residues. The CDR3 DNA sequence: TGTGCCAGCAGCTTGGGGGGCGGGGCCGACCGGGGGTTGAAGGAGCAGTACTTC. It specifies CASSLGGGADRGLKEQYF.

The chain links TRBV30 to TRBJ1-5; D not resolved. V lost 0 bases and J 5 bases, leaving 14 bases between the germline ends. The CDR3 covers 15 residues. Germline V gene lookup returns CDR1 GTSNPN and CDR2 SVGIG (reference sequence). The CDR3 loop reads CAWSVRSAADQPQHF. The CDR3 DNA follows: TGTGCCTGGAGTGTCAGGTCAGCAGCAGATCAGCCCCAGCATTTT.

This clone was counted between two and nine times. CDR3 loop: CASSLVTGGFGDTIYF. In DNA, the CDR3 is TGTGCCAGCAGCTTAGTTACAGGGGGCTTCGGAGACACCATATATTTT. V gene TRBV11-2 combines with J gene TRBJ1-3, with 9 bases lining up with TRBD1. This CDR3 region has 16 residues. From germline, CDR1 is SGHAT and CDR2 FQNNGV. V was clipped by 1 base and J by 8 bases; unmatched bases: 9.

This clone was detected only once. This sequence joins TRBV5-1 and TRBJ2-7; unclear D gene. Germline V gives CDR1 SGHRS, CDR2 YFSETQ. CDR3 length: 13 amino acids. The V gene lost 0 bases and the J gene lost 3 bases, with 7 bases spanning the gap. The CDR3 region has the DNA TGCGCCAGCAGCTTGGGGCCGGGCTACGAGCAGTACTTC. It translates to CASSLGPGYEQYF.

This clone has just a few counts. The chain recombines TRBV5-6 with TRBJ1-1; possible D gene TRBD1, 6 bases. The germline gives CDR1 SGHDT, CDR2 YYEEEE. V lost 2 bases and J 4 bases, leaving 12 bases between the germline ends. This CDR3 spans 14 amino acids. CDR3 in amino acids: CASSLGGMSTEAFF. CDR3 in DNA: TGTGCCAGCAGCTTAGGGGGAATGAGCACTGAAGCTTTCTTT. Filled out from reference TRBV5-6 and TRBJ1-1, the complete variable domain reads DAGVTQSPTHLIKTRGQQVTLRCSPKSGHDTVSWYQQALGQGPQFIFQYYEEEERQRGNFPDRFSGHQFPNYSSELNVNALLLGDSALYLCASSLGGMSTEAFFGQGTRLTVV.

This chain joins TRBV7-3 and TRBJ2-1; 7 bases fit TRBD2. J gave up 4 bases and V 5 bases, and 8 bases lay outside the gene matches. Germline CDR1 is SGHTA and CDR2 is FQGTGA. The CDR3 consists of 15 residues. The CDR3 DNA is TGTGCCAGCAGCCTGGCTCTAGCGGTATACAATGAGCAGTTCTTC. Protein product: CASSLALAVYNEQFF.

The table lists this clone with a few counts. The CDR3 coding sequence is TGTGCCAGCAGCCCGCGCGGACTAGCGGGCACAGATACGCAGTATTTT. Translated: CASSPRGLAGTDTQYF. The rearrangement uses TRBV7-9 and TRBJ2-3; TRBD2 matches at 10 bases. Germline V CDR1 and CDR2: SEHNR, FQNEAQ (reference sequence). The CDR3 length is 16 residues. The J segment lost 1 base and the V segment lost 5 bases, leaving 6 bases of the junction unmatched.

The genes are TRBV27 and TRBJ2-7, with 9 bases identical to TRBD2. V gave up 2 bases and J gave up 0 bases; unmatched junction bases: 8. This CDR3 spans 17 amino acids. The germline gives CDR1 MNHEY, CDR2 SMNVEV (reference sequence). CDR3 loop: CASSLAPTSGYSYEQYF. The CDR3 region has the DNA TGTGCCAGCAGTTTAGCCCCAACTAGCGGGTACTCCTACGAGCAGTACTTC.

The rearrangement joins TRBV5-3 to TRBJ1-4; D may be TRBD1 (6 bases). Being an ORF, TRBV5-3 has a function that is uncertain. V dropped 4 bases and J dropped 7 bases, with 11 bases sitting between them. The CDR3 consists of 13 residues. The CDR3: CARSRQEPEKLFF. CDR3 bases: TGTGCCAGAAGCCGACAGGAGCCTGAAAAACTGTTTTTT.

The V and J genes are TRBV6-5 and TRBJ2-7; a weak D match, TRBD2 (7 bases). The V and J ends lost 2 bases and 6 bases respectively, with 17 bases between them. Germline values: CDR1 MNHEY, CDR2 SVGAGI. CDR3 length: 15 residues. CDR3 DNA: TGTGCCAGCAGTTACGTAGGCCGGGGGGCGGCCGAGCAGTACTTC. It specifies CASSYVGRGAAEQYF.